The 26 T cell receptor beta chains below come from one sample, sequenced in a study of blood T cell repertoires in COVID-19. Libraries were prepared by immunoSEQ multiplex PCR; TCRdb keeps only in-frame clonotypes and omits some of them. The sample carries tens of thousands of clones, about 90% recorded once. Sequencing used peripheral blood. Receptors originate from a man aged 80 or over with acute or convalescent COVID-19.

The chain carries TRBV14 and TRBJ2-2; the D gene is possibly TRBD1 (6 bases). Trimming shortened V by 4 bases and J by 5 bases, and 17 bases separated the two germline ends. CDR1 SGHDN and CDR2 FVKESK come from the germline V gene. CDR3 length: 16 amino acids. Here the CDR3 DNA reads TGTGCCAGCAGCCCCAGGGGTAAAGGGGGAACCGGGGAGCTGTTTTTT. It is translated as CASSPRGKGGTGELFF.

This chain links TRBV9 with TRBJ2-7, with TRBD2 matching over 14 bases. Losses at the gene ends were 2 bases for V and 5 bases for J; bases not matched to a gene: 3. The germline V gene has CDR1 SGDLS and CDR2 YYNGEE. This CDR3 has 15 residues. CDR3 loop: CASSVTSGRDHEQYF. The CDR3 DNA sequence: TGTGCCAGCAGCGTGACTAGCGGGAGGGACCACGAGCAGTACTTC.

The rearrangement joins TRBV7-2 to TRBJ2-7; D is undetermined. Trimming removed 5 bases from V and 2 bases from J, with 13 bases in between. The germline gives CDR1 SGHTA, CDR2 FQGNSA. There are 14 residues in the CDR3. CDR3 bases: TGTGCCAGCAGCCCTTACGGTCAAACCTACGAGCAGTACTTC. Its protein product is CASSPYGQTYEQYF.

The J gene is TRBJ2-1, the V gene TRBV7-9, with 8 bases identical to TRBD2. The CDR3 consists of 15 residues. CDR1 and CDR2 (germline): SEHNR, FQNEAQ (reference sequence). V shed 3 bases and J 5 bases; nucleotides not matched to a gene: 6. CDR3 loop: CASSFYQLADNEQFF. DNA of the CDR3: TGTGCCAGCAGCTTTTATCAACTAGCGGACAATGAGCAGTTCTTC. The full variable domain, with the rest looked up from reference TRBV7-9 and TRBJ2-1, is DTGVSQNPRHKITKRGQNVTFRCDPISEHNRLYWYRQTLGQGPEFLTYFQNEAQLEKSRLLSDRFSAERPKGSFSTLEIQRTEQGDSAMYLCASSFYQLADNEQFFGPGTRLTVL.

The chain is built from TRBV5-3 and TRBJ1-1; D gene unclear. TRBV5-3 is flagged as an ORF with uncertain function. The CDR3 has 12 residues. The V end was cut by 4 bases, the J end by 5 bases, with 9 bases between. The CDR3: CARSPSGTEAFF. For the CDR3, the DNA is TGTGCCAGAAGCCCGTCGGGTACTGAAGCTTTCTTT.

This rearrangement joins TRBV19 to TRBJ1-1, with D perhaps matching TRBD1 (5 bases). The V gene's germline CDR1 is LNHDA and CDR2 SQIVND (reference sequence). The CDR3 is made up of 14 amino acids. The ends were cut back, 4 bases at V and 9 bases at J, with 18 bases in the middle. The CDR3 nucleotides are TGTGCCAGTAGTACAGGGCAACAGCGTGGGAAAGCTTTCTTT. It is translated as CASSTGQQRGKAFF.

The V call is TRBV6-4, the J call TRBJ2-1, with D tentatively TRBD2 (5 bases). The germline CDR1 and CDR2 sequences are MRHNA and SNTAGT. The CDR3 consists of 14 residues. V was trimmed by 6 bases and J by 7 bases, leaving 16 bases between them. As DNA, the CDR3 is TGTGCCAGCAGCCCTACCCTGAGCGGAAATGAGCAGTTCTTC. It codes for CASSPTLSGNEQFF.

The V and J genes are TRBV4-2 and TRBJ2-1; D unclear. V was trimmed by 0 bases and J by 10 bases, leaving 10 bases between them. Germline V CDR1 and CDR2: LGHNA, YNFKEQ. This CDR3 spans 13 amino acids. The CDR3 coding sequence is TGTGCCAGCAGCCAAGATCTGAGTCGAGAGCAGTTCTTC. Encoded protein: CASSQDLSREQFF.

The chain has TRBV2 and TRBJ2-5; D is perhaps TRBD2 (5 bases). The V end was cut by 7 bases, the J end by 3 bases, with 6 bases between. Germline CDR1 and CDR2: SNHLY and FYNNEI. The length of the CDR3 is 11 residues. The CDR3 nucleotides read TGTGCCAGCAAGGGAGAAGAGACCCAGTACTTC. Translated: CASKGEETQYF.

This clone came up once. Sequence at one end of the junction differs from germline and may be a read error. The chain combines TRBV11-1 with TRBJ1-2, with 7 bases fitting TRBD1. The CDR3 is 14 residues long. Germline V gives CDR1 SGHAT, CDR2 FQDESV (reference sequence). The DNA of the CDR3 is TGTACCAGCAGCTTAGACACAGGGGACTATGGCTACACCTTC. This translates into CTSSLDTGDYGYTF.

The chain is built from TRBV20-1 and TRBJ1-1; 8 nucleotides align to TRBD1. Trimming cost V 3 bases and J 0 bases; bases outside gene matches: 3. The CDR3 covers 14 residues. The germline CDR1 and CDR2 sequences are DFQATT and SNEGSKA (reference sequence). CDR3: CSASRQGMNTEAFF. Written as DNA, the CDR3 is TGCAGTGCTAGTAGACAGGGGATGAACACTGAAGCTTTCTTT.

CDR3 sequence reads: CASSFRVQVGADRYQHF. The CDR3 DNA reads as TGTGCCAGCAGCTTTCGGGTCCAGGTGGGGGCTGACCGGTACCAGCATTTT. This rearrangement joins TRBV7-2 to TRBJ1-5, with a tentative D call TRBD1 (6 bases). The germline V gene has CDR1 SGHTA and CDR2 FQGNSA. The ends were cut back, 3 bases at V and 12 bases at J, with 27 bases in the middle. The CDR3 consists of 17 residues. Full variable domain (rest looked up from reference TRBV7-2 and TRBJ1-5): GAGVSQSPSNKVTEKGKDVELRCDPISGHTALYWYRQSLGQGLEFLIYFQGNSAPDKSGLPSDRFSAERTGGSVSTLTIQRTQQEDSAVYLCASSFRVQVGADRYQHFGDGTRLSIL.

J is TRBJ2-7 and V is TRBV7-2, with 13 bases aligning to TRBD2. Germline CDR1 SGHTA, CDR2 FQGNSA. The CDR3 totals 15 residues. The trim removed 4 bases at V and 5 bases at J, leaving 5 bases unmatched. The CDR3 sequence: CASSSGLAGENEQYF. The CDR3 region has the DNA TGTGCCAGCAGCTCCGGACTAGCGGGAGAGAACGAGCAGTACTTC.

This clone showed up just once. V gene TRBV9 combines with J gene TRBJ2-3, with D possibly being TRBD2 (5 bases). Germline CDR1 reads SGDLS; CDR2 reads YYNGEE. The CDR3 contains 14 residues. Trimming took off 3 bases at V and 3 bases at J, with 11 bases between the two ends. CDR3 sequence reads: CASSEDTRTDTQYF. DNA of the CDR3: TGTGCCAGCAGCGAGGATACTAGAACAGATACGCAGTATTTT.

This clone was recorded once. The chain links TRBV4-3 to TRBJ1-4; D possibly corresponds to TRBD1 (5 bases). This CDR3 has 15 residues. V dropped 4 bases and J dropped 2 bases, with 11 bases sitting between them. CDR1 and CDR2 from the germline V gene are LGHNA and YSLEER. For the CDR3, the DNA is TGCGCCAGCAGCCCCGAGACAGCTACTAATGAAAAACTGTTTTTT. Translation: CASSPETATNEKLFF.

The count of this clone is one. The V gene is TRBV21-1, the J gene TRBJ2-1; the table calls TRBD2, which could not be checked here. TRBV21-1 is labeled a pseudogene. The CDR3 sequence is 19 residues long. CDR3 region: CASSYKDPSGRYRPNEQFF. The CDR3 DNA is TGTGCCAGCAGTTATAAGGATCCTAGCGGGAGGTACCGTCCCAATGAGCAGTTCTTC.

J is TRBJ2-3 and V is TRBV6-1; no reliable D call. The CDR3 loop spans 13 amino acids. V dropped 1 base and J dropped 5 bases, with 7 bases sitting between them. Germline CDR1 and CDR2: MNHNS and SASEGT. CDR3 nucleotide sequence: TGTGCCAGCAGTGAAGACGTCGGAGATACGCAGTATTTT. Protein sequence: CASSEDVGDTQYF.

V usage is TRBV6-5 and J usage is TRBJ1-5; TRBD1 matches 10 bases. V dropped 5 bases and J dropped 3; count of bases not matched to a gene: 4. The length of the CDR3 is 15 residues. CDR1 is MNHEY and CDR2 is SVGAGI in the germline V gene. Written as DNA, the CDR3 is TGTGCCAGCAGTCAGGGACAGGGGTTCAATCAGCCCCAGCATTTT. As protein: CASSQGQGFNQPQHF.

This clone was observed a single time. The rearrangement links TRBV5-1 to TRBJ1-4; D is unresolved. CDR3 size: 14 residues. Trimming took 0 bases from V and 8 from J, leaving 11 bases between them. Germline V gives CDR1 SGHRS, CDR2 YFSETQ. This CDR3 reads CASSLAGLEEKLFF. The CDR3 DNA sequence: TGCGCCAGCAGCTTGGCCGGATTGGAGGAAAAACTGTTTTTT.

V is TRBV6-5 and J is TRBJ2-7, with a tentative D call TRBD2 (5 bases). Germline lookup yields CDR1 MNHEY and CDR2 SVGAGI. The V and J ends lost 5 bases and 6 bases respectively, with 8 bases between them. CDR3 length: 11 amino acids. This CDR3 reads CASSRGPEQYF. CDR3 coding DNA: TGTGCCAGCAGTCGAGGGCCCGAGCAGTACTTC.

This clone was seen a single time. In DNA, the CDR3 is TGTGCCAGCACCGGACAGGGGGGCAATGAGCAGTTCTTC. Its translation is CASTGQGGNEQFF. The rearrangement links TRBV25-1 to TRBJ2-1; 10 bases are shared with TRBD1. Germline CDR1 is MGHDK and CDR2 is SYGVNS. V trimming: 7 bases; J trimming: 6 bases; junction bases outside the gene matches: 3. The CDR3 spans 13 residues.

The DNA of the CDR3 is TGTGCCAGCAGTTCGTACAATGAGCAGTTCTTC. Translated: CASSSYNEQFF. This sequence joins TRBV12-3 or TRBV12-4 and TRBJ2-1; D unclear. The CDR3 is 11 amino acids. Trimming took off 4 bases at V and 4 bases at J, with 2 bases between the two ends.

Note on this clone: The same CDR3 also results from other DNA sequences found in this sample. The chain carries TRBV19 and TRBJ1-2, with TRBD1 identical over 9 bases. Germline assignment: CDR1 LNHDA and CDR2 SQIVND (reference sequence). This CDR3 is built from 14 residues. J gave up 5 bases and V 5 bases, and 6 bases lay outside the gene matches. CDR3 sequence (DNA): TGTGCCAGTAGTTCACAGGGGGCTGGGTATGGCTACACCTTC. Translation: CASSSQGAGYGYTF.

J is TRBJ1-1 and V is TRBV18, with 12 positions matching TRBD1. Germline-derived CDR1 and CDR2 are KGHSH and LQKENI. The junction had 5 bases not matched to a gene; V was cut back by 4 bases and J by 5 bases. This CDR3 is 15 amino acids long. CDR3 DNA sequence: TGTGCCAGCTCACTACTGGGACAGGGGGCGACTGAAGCTTTCTTT. This encodes CASSLLGQGATEAFF. The whole variable domain, remainder taken from reference TRBV18 and TRBJ1-1, is NAGVMQNPRHLVRRRGQEARLRCSPMKGHSHVYWYRQLPEEGLKFMVYLQKENIIDESGMPKERFSAEFPKEGPSILRIQQVVRGDSAAYFCASSLLGQGATEAFFGQGTRLTVV.

This clone was seen a single time. V gene TRBV7-9 combines with J gene TRBJ2-2; D possibly corresponds to TRBD1 (6 bases). The V and J ends lost 5 bases and 3 bases respectively, with 19 bases between them. CDR3 length: 17 residues. Germline-derived CDR1 and CDR2 are SEHNR and FQNEAQ (reference sequence). The CDR3 region has the DNA TGTGCCAGCAGCAAAGTCGTTCAACAGGGAGACACCGGGGAGCTGTTTTTT. Protein sequence: CASSKVVQQGDTGELFF.

The rearrangement joins TRBV7-9 to TRBJ1-3, with 11 positions matching TRBD1. V lost 5 bases and J lost 1; bases outside the gene matches: 10. CDR1 is SEHNR, CDR2 FQNEAQ, per germline (reference sequence). CDR3 length equals 18 residues. The CDR3 DNA is TGTGCCAGCAGCCACTCACCGGGACAGGGGGTTTCTGGAAACACCATATATTTT. Its translation: CASSHSPGQGVSGNTIYF.